The 9 T cell receptor beta chains below come from one sample, sequenced in a study of regulatory T cells in long-lasting Graves disease. Through Arm-PCR of CDR3 regions and iRepertoire HTBI primers, TCR beta libraries were built. TCRdb re-called the multiplex PCR reads with MiXCR, one entry per CDR3 protein. The sample records 500,000 to 800,000 distinct CDR3 sequences, 30% being singletons. Time point noted: persistent/refractory GD, antithyroid drugs over 5 years with positive TRAb. Extracted RNA from PBMCs served as the source of the TCR library. The sequenced sample was peripheral blood mononuclear cells (PBMCs), obtained when the disease was refractory, from a patient treated with antithyroid drugs. The origin of the receptors is a female donor with Graves disease.

This clonotype has just a few counts. The chain is built from TRBV5-1 and TRBJ2-7; D could derive from TRBD1 or TRBD2 (5 bases each). This CDR3 spans 15 amino acids. Looked up from germline, CDR1 is SGHRS and CDR2 is YFSETQ. The ends were cut back, 3 bases at V and 3 bases at J, with 16 bases in the middle. The DNA of the CDR3 is TGCGCCAGCAGCTCCCAAACGGGGCCTTTCTACGAGCAGTACTTC. Residues: CASSSQTGPFYEQYF.

This clonotype was picked up many times. The chain employs TRBV6-1 and TRBJ2-7; D not certain. Germline CDR1 reads MNHNS; CDR2 reads SASEGT. Trimming removed 7 bases from V and 3 bases from J, with 10 bases in between. The CDR3 runs to 12 residues. CDR3 region: CASKNLDYEQYF. In DNA, the CDR3 is TGTGCCAGCAAAAACTTAGACTACGAGCAGTACTTC.

CDR3 residues: CASSALTGNTEAFF. The DNA for the CDR3 is TGTGCCAGCAGCGCCCTGACAGGGAACACTGAAGCTTTCTTT. The gene calls are TRBV9 and TRBJ1-1, with a tentative D call TRBD1 (6 bases). Trimming left V 3 bases short and J 1 base short, with 10 bases between. This CDR3 has 14 amino acids. The germline V gene has CDR1 SGDLS and CDR2 YYNGEE.

This chain links TRBV5-1 with TRBJ2-7, with D perhaps being TRBD1 or TRBD2 (5 bases each). CDR3 length equals 13 residues. V dropped 6 bases and J dropped 0 bases, with 10 bases sitting between them. Germline values: CDR1 SGHRS, CDR2 YFSETQ. CDR3 loop: CASMPGTSYEQYF. DNA of the CDR3: TGCGCCAGCATGCCCGGGACCTCCTACGAGCAGTACTTC.

This chain joins TRBV5-1 and TRBJ1-5; possible D gene TRBD1, 5 bases. The CDR3 spans 14 residues. CDR1 SGHRS and CDR2 YFSETQ come from the germline V gene. V lost 4 bases and J 5 bases, leaving 13 bases between the germline ends. The chain's CDR3 is CASSPAGGHQPQHF. The CDR3 DNA reads as TGCGCCAGCAGCCCGGCCGGGGGTCATCAGCCCCAGCATTTT.

The chain joins TRBV19 to TRBJ1-5; 7 positions agree with TRBD1. This CDR3 is built from 13 residues. Germline-derived CDR1 and CDR2 are LNHDA and SQIVND (reference sequence). V trimming: 9 bases; J trimming: 9 bases; junction bases outside the gene matches: 11. CDR3 protein: CASQTGPLLPQHF. Here the CDR3 DNA reads TGTGCCAGCCAGACAGGGCCCCTTTTGCCCCAGCATTTT.

The table lists this clonotype with a few counts. The V gene is TRBV7-2, the J gene TRBJ2-7; D gene unclear. V was trimmed by 2 bases and J by 2 bases, leaving 13 bases between them. The germline V gene has CDR1 SGHTA and CDR2 FQGNSA. CDR3 size: 15 residues. Written as DNA, the CDR3 is TGTGCCAGCAGCTTACTCCCGGACGGAGCCTACGAGCAGTACTTC. This gives the protein CASSLLPDGAYEQYF. Filled out from reference TRBV7-2 and TRBJ2-7, the complete variable domain reads GAGVSQSPSNKVTEKGKDVELRCDPISGHTALYWYRQSLGQGLEFLIYFQGNSAPDKSGLPSDRFSAERTGGSVSTLTIQRTQQEDSAVYLCASSLLPDGAYEQYFGPGTRLTVT.

V and J are TRBV25-1 and TRBJ1-5; D unresolved. Trimming stripped 8 bases from V and 0 bases from J, with 8 bases between. From germline, CDR1 is MGHDK and CDR2 SYGVNS. This CDR3 spans 13 amino acids. CDR3: CASGESSNQPQHF. CDR3 sequence (DNA): TGTGCCAGCGGAGAAAGTAGCAATCAGCCCCAGCATTTT.

V usage is TRBV12-3 or TRBV12-4 and J usage is TRBJ2-1; D not certain. This CDR3 is 13 amino acids long. Trimming shortened V by 3 bases and J by 13 bases, and 16 bases separated the two germline ends. DNA of the CDR3: TGTGCCAGCAGTTTGGAAATCCAGGTCGCCCAGTTCTTC. This translates into CASSLEIQVAQFF.